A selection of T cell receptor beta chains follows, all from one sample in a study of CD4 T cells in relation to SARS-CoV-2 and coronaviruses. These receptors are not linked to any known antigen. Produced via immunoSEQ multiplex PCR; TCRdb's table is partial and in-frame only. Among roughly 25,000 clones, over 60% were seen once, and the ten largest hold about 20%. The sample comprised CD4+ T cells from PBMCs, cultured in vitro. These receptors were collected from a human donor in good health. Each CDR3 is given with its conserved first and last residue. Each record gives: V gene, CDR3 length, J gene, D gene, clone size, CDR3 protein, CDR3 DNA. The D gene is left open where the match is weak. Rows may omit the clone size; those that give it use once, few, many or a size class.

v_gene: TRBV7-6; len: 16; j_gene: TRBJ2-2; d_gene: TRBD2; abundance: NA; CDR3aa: CASSLGLAGVTGELFF; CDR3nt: TGTGCCAGCAGCTTAGGACTAGCGGGGGTGACCGGGGAGCTGTTTTTT
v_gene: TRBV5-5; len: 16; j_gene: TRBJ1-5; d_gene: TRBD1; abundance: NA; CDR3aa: CASSFWGGQGDQPQHF; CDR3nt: TGTGCCAGCAGCTTTTGGGGCGGACAGGGTGATCAGCCCCAGCATTTT
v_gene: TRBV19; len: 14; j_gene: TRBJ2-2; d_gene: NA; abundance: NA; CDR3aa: CASRGGTNTGELFF; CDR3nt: TGTGCCAGTAGAGGTGGGACGAACACCGGGGAGCTGTTTTTT
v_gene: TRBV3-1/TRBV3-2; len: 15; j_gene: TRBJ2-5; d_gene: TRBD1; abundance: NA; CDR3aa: CASSQSDRGQETQYF; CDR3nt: TGTGCCAGCAGCCAATCGGACAGGGGTCAGGAGACCCAGTACTTC
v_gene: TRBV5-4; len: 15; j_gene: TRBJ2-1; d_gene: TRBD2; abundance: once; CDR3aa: CASSRFAGGGNEQFF; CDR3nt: TGTGCCAGCAGCCGCTTTGCGGGGGGGGGCAATGAGCAGTTCTTC
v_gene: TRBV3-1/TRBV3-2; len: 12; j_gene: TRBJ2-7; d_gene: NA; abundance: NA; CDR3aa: CASSRTGLEQYF; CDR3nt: TGTGCCAGCAGCCGAACAGGGCTCGAGCAGTACTTC
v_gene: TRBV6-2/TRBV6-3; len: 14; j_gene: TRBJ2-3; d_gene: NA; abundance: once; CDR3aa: CASSDGGVADTQYF; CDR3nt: TGTGCCAGCAGCGACGGCGGGGTTGCTGATACGCAGTATTTT
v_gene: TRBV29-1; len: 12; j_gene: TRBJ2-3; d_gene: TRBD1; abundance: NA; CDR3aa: CSAQGAGDTQYF; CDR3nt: TGCAGCGCTCAGGGGGCCGGGGATACGCAGTATTTT
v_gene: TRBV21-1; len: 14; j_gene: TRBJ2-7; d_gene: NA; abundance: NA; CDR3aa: CASSNSRVNYEQYF; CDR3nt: TGTGCCAGCAGCAATTCCAGGGTTAACTACGAGCAGTACTTC
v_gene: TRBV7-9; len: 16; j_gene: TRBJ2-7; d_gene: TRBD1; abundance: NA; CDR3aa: CASSLVETGGSYEQYF; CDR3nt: TGTGCCAGCAGCTTAGTCGAGACAGGGGGTTCCTACGAGCAGTACTTC
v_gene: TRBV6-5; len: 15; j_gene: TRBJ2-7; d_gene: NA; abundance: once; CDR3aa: CASSSTGGLPYEQYF; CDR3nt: TGTGCCAGCAGTTCGACAGGCGGTTTGCCCTACGAGCAGTACTTC
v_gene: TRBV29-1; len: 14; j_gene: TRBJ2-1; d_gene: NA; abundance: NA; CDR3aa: CSARMGASLNEQFF; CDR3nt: TGCAGCGCCCGGATGGGGGCCAGTTTGAATGAGCAGTTCTTC
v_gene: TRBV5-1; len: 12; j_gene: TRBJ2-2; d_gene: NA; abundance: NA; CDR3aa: CASRDLTGELFF; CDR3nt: TGCGCCAGCAGAGACCTCACCGGGGAGCTGTTTTTT
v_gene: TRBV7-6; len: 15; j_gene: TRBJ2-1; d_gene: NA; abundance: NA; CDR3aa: CASSSPWAKGNEQFF; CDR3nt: TGTGCCAGCAGCTCCCCCTGGGCGAAAGGAAATGAGCAGTTCTTC
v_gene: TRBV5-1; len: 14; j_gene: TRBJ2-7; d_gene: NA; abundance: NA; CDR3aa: CASSLDPGIYEQYF; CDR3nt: TGCGCCAGCAGCTTGGACCCCGGGATCTACGAGCAGTACTTC
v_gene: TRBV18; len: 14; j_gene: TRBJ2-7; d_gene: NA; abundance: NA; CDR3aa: CASSPPGLPEEQYF; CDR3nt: TGTGCCAGCTCACCACCGGGGCTGCCTGAGGAGCAGTACTTC
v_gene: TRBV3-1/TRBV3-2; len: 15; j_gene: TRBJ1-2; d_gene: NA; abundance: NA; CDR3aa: CASSREPPGNYGYTF; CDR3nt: TGTGCCAGCAGCCGCGAGCCCCCAGGGAACTATGGCTACACCTTC
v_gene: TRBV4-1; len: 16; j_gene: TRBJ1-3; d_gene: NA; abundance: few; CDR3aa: CASSLTQTGFGNTIYF; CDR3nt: TGCGCCAGCAGCCTTACGCAAACAGGGTTCGGAAACACCATATATTTT
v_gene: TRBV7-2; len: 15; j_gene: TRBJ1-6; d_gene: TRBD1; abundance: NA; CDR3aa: CASSIRQGTNSPLHF; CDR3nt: TGTGCCAGCAGCATAAGACAGGGGACTAATTCACCCCTCCACTTT
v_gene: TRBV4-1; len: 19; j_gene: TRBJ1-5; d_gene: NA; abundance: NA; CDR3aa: CASSQDSLEELLGNQPQHF; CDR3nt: TGCGCCAGCAGCCAAGATAGCCTTGAGGAACTGTTGGGCAATCAGCCCCAGCATTTT
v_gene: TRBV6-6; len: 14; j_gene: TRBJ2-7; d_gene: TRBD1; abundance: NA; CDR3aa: CASSPTGSTYEQYF; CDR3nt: TGTGCCAGCAGCCCGACAGGGTCTACCTACGAGCAGTACTTC
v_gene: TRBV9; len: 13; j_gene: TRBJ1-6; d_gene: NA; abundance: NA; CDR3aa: CASSVVENSPLHF; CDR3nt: TGTGCCAGCAGCGTAGTAGAAAATTCACCCCTCCACTTT
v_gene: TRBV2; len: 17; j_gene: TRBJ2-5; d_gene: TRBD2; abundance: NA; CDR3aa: CASSVTSGRFGGETQYF; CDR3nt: TGTGCCAGCAGTGTAACAAGCGGGAGGTTCGGAGGGGAGACCCAGTACTTC
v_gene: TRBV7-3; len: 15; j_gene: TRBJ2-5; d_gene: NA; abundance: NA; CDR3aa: CASSSGPDGVETQYF; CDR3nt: TGTGCCAGCAGCTCAGGACCTGATGGGGTGGAGACCCAGTACTTC
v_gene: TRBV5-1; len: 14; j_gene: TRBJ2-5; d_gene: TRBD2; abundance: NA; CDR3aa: CASSVGTNQETQYF; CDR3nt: TGCGCCAGCAGCGTCGGGACTAACCAAGAGACCCAGTACTTC
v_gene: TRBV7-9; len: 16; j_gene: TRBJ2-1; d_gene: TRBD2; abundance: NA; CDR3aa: CASSLLAGGRNNEQFF; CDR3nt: TGTGCCAGCAGCCTACTAGCGGGAGGACGAAACAATGAGCAGTTCTTC
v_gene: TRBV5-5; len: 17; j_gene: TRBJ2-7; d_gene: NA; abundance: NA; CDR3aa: CASSLDSASAVSYEQYF; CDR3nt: TGTGCCAGCAGCTTGGATAGCGCTAGCGCGGTCTCCTACGAGCAGTACTTC